This T cell receptor (beta chain) was sequenced for a study of post-analysis software for immune sequencing data. Unique molecular identifiers were present in the TCR beta cDNA libraries. A single record per CDR3 protein comes from TCRdb applying MiXCR to the PCR reads. Of hundreds of thousands of distinct CDR3 sequences in the sample, approximately 59% were seen once. Study findings and constraints: The F measure placed samples prepared in the same batch into strongly shared clusters. Controls had lower frequencies than patients of about 5 TRBV segments, which included TRBV5-6, TRBV5-1 and TRBV20-1.

There are a few counts of this clonotype. What it binds is not known. Trimming cost V 3 bases and J 5 bases, with 9 bases left between them. Germline values: CDR1 DFQATT, CDR2 SNEGSKA (reference sequence). The CDR3 length is 12 residues. This sequence originates from a girl aged 2-10 years with multiple sclerosis. Sample: blood. This chain joins TRBV20-1 and TRBJ2-3; D possibly uses TRBD1 or TRBD2 (6 bases each). The CDR3 protein is CSASGGGDTQYF. CDR3 DNA sequence: TGCAGTGCTAGCGGGGGCGGAGATACGCAGTATTTT.